A selection of T cell receptor beta chains follows, all from one sample in a study of CD8 T cells in ankylosing spondylitis. From the 5' RACE reads, TCRdb called clonotypes with MiXCR, one entry per CDR3 protein. Among 350,000 to 550,000 distinct CDR3 sequences listed, 25% to 30% were seen once. Sequenced input: blood, either unsorted or a sorted T cell fraction (not recorded which). The receptor set was obtained from a male donor with ankylosing spondylitis. Both conserved end residues are part of each CDR3. A D gene is named only where the DNA matches it firmly. Clone size is shown for a subset of rows, as once, few, many or a class of expanded clone.

CDR3	DNA	V	J	D	size
CASSPLGALPHEQFF	TGTGCCAGCAGTCCCTTAGGGGCTCTACCCCATGAGCAGTTCTTC	TRBV12-3/TRBV12-4	TRBJ2-1	NA	NA
CASSQDLAGGRHAGELFF	TGTGCCAGCAGCCAAGATCTAGCGGGAGGACGTCATGCCGGGGAGCTGTTTTTT	TRBV3-1	TRBJ2-2	TRBD2	few
CASSLRAFPYNEQFF	TGTGCCAGCAGTTTACGAGCGTTTCCCTACAATGAGCAGTTCTTC	TRBV27	TRBJ2-1	NA	NA
CSAYFRVNYGYTF	TGCAGTGCTTATTTCAGGGTCAACTATGGCTACACCTTC	TRBV20-1	TRBJ1-2	NA	NA
CASSPLGRGNTEAFF	TGTGCCAGCAGCCCCTTGGGGCGGGGGAACACTGAAGCTTTCTTT	TRBV12-3/TRBV12-4	TRBJ1-1	NA	few
CASSLGTGIKGSQYF	TGTGCCAGCAGCTTAGGGACAGGCATTAAGGGGTCCCAGTACTTC	TRBV7-2	TRBJ2-5	TRBD1	few
CASSVEQGPYEQYF	TGTGCCAGCAGCGTAGAACAGGGGCCCTACGAGCAGTACTTC	TRBV9	TRBJ2-7	TRBD1	NA
CASGRGPNTDTQYF	TGCGCCAGCGGGAGGGGACCCAACACAGATACGCAGTATTTT	TRBV5-1	TRBJ2-3	TRBD2	NA
CASSFRHELNYGYTF	TGTGCCAGCAGCTTCCGACACGAGCTTAACTATGGCTACACCTTC	TRBV5-6	TRBJ1-2	NA	NA
CSASLAVVYQETQYF	TGCAGTGCTAGTTTGGCGGTGGTGTACCAAGAGACCCAGTACTTC	TRBV20-1	TRBJ2-5	NA	once
CASSRDRSGNSPLHF	TGTGCCAGCAGCAGGGACAGGTCGGGTAACTCACCCCTCCACTTT	TRBV5-5	TRBJ1-6	TRBD1	once
CAISEGGDSRTYEQYF	TGTGCCATCAGTGAGGGGGGGGATAGCAGGACCTACGAGCAGTACTTC	TRBV10-3	TRBJ2-7	TRBD2	NA
CASSLVSFSYEQYF	TGCGCCAGCAGCTTGGTATCATTTTCCTACGAGCAGTACTTC	TRBV5-1	TRBJ2-7	NA	NA
CAWSDTSYNEQFF	TGTGCCTGGAGTGACACCTCCTACAATGAGCAGTTCTTC	TRBV30	TRBJ2-1	NA	few
CAISESDNEQFF	TGTGCCATCAGTGAGTCGGACAATGAGCAGTTCTTC	TRBV10-3	TRBJ2-1	NA	NA
CASSEFLGGRADTQYF	TGTGCCAGCAGTGAATTCCTAGGGGGCAGGGCAGATACGCAGTATTTT	TRBV25-1	TRBJ2-3	TRBD1	NA